Each of the 14 T cell receptor beta chains below was sequenced from the same sample in a study of T cell responses to AZD1222 COVID-19 vaccine. The repertoire was sequenced with immunoSEQ multiplex PCR; TCRdb's copy has only in-frame clones and lacks some. The sample yields 110,000 to 150,000 clones, 85% to 90% seen once. Material: peripheral blood, obtained on day 0 of AZD1222 vaccination. These receptors were collected from an adult in good health.

The J gene is TRBJ1-5, the V gene TRBV6-5; 7 bases are a match to TRBD1. V lost 4 bases to trimming and J lost 2 bases; unmatched junction nucleotides: 5. Germline CDR1 and CDR2: MNHEY and SVGAGI. The CDR3 extends over 15 amino acids. CDR3 bases: TGTGCCAGCAGTTGGACAGGTCAAGGCAATCAGCCCCAGCATTTT. Protein product: CASSWTGQGNQPQHF.

The chain carries TRBV28 and TRBJ2-7; 8 bases are shared with TRBD2. The CDR3 contains 15 residues. Germline V gene sequence: CDR1 MDHEN, CDR2 SYDVKM. The V and J ends lost 6 bases and 3 bases, in that order; junction bases with no gene match: 10. Here the CDR3 DNA reads TGTGCCAGCAGATCCGGGACTAGTCATTACTACGAGCAGTACTTC. Residues: CASRSGTSHYYEQYF.

This chain connects TRBV28 to TRBJ1-4; D is possibly TRBD1 (6 bases). Trimming pared 2 bases from V and 3 bases from J, leaving 13 bases between. CDR1 is MDHEN and CDR2 is SYDVKM in the germline V gene. The CDR3 loop spans 16 amino acids. CDR3 in amino acids: CASSLPGAGSNEKLFF. The CDR3 DNA sequence: TGTGCCAGCAGTTTACCGGGGGCAGGTTCTAATGAAAAACTGTTTTTT.

The chain employs TRBV6-2 or TRBV6-3 and TRBJ2-7; a possible D gene is TRBD2 (5 bases). The germline gives CDR1 MNHEY, CDR2 SVGEGT. The CDR3 has 13 amino acids. V was cut by 6 bases and J by 2 bases, with 11 bases left in between. CDR3 loop: CASSHGVAYEQYF. In DNA, the CDR3 is TGTGCCAGCAGCCACGGGGTTGCCTACGAGCAGTACTTC.

The V and J genes are TRBV7-2 and TRBJ2-7; TRBD1 is a possible D gene (5 bases). The CDR3 totals 16 residues. Deletions cut 1 base from V and 5 bases from J, with 18 bases between. Per the germline V gene, CDR1 is SGHTA and CDR2 is FQGNSA. CDR3 nucleotide sequence: TGTGCCAGCAGCTTAGGCTTGTGGGCAGGGTCCCACGAGCAGTACTTC. Translating gives CASSLGLWAGSHEQYF.

This chain joins TRBV9 and TRBJ2-2, with D uncertain. The CDR3 totals 15 residues. Trimming pared 3 bases from V and 5 bases from J, leaving 14 bases between. Looked up from germline, CDR1 is SGDLS and CDR2 is YYNGEE. In DNA, the CDR3 is TGTGCCAGCAGCGGGGGTTTGGTGTGGACCGGGGAGCTGTTTTTT. As protein: CASSGGLVWTGELFF.

The V and J genes are TRBV27 and TRBJ2-3, with D perhaps TRBD2 (6 bases). V lost 6 bases and J lost 0, with 10 bases in between. Germline V lookup: CDR1 MNHEY, CDR2 SMNVEV (reference sequence). The CDR3 loop spans 14 amino acids. The DNA of the CDR3 is TGTGCCAGCAGCCTTAGCGGTAGCACAGATACGCAGTATTTT. Encoded protein: CASSLSGSTDTQYF.

V is TRBV4-1 and J is TRBJ1-6, with D possibly TRBD1 on 6 matching bases. Germline V gene lookup returns CDR1 MGHRA and CDR2 YSYEKL. This CDR3 has 15 residues. V was shortened by 4 bases and J by 6 bases, with 13 bases between the two germline ends. The CDR3 DNA reads as TGCGCCAGCAGCCGCACAACAGGGATTAATTCACCCCTCCACTTT. It codes for CASSRTTGINSPLHF.

The V call is TRBV3-1 (or the pseudogene TRBV3-2), the J call TRBJ2-3; 10 nucleotides agree with TRBD2. The CDR3 covers 15 residues. With V trimmed by 2 bases and J by 6 bases, 5 bases remained unmatched. The germline V gene has CDR1 LGHDT and CDR2 YNNKEL (reference sequence). CDR3 loop: CASSQTSGKGDTQYF. The CDR3 nucleotides are TGTGCCAGCAGCCAAACTAGCGGGAAGGGGGATACGCAGTATTTT.

This chain joins TRBV2 and TRBJ2-2; no definite D call. CDR1 and CDR2 from the germline V gene are SNHLY and FYNNEI. The CDR3 loop spans 14 amino acids. V shed 6 bases and J shed 5 bases, with 13 bases lying between them. DNA of the CDR3: TGTGCCAGCAGCCCCTCCACGCGGACCGGGGAGCTGTTTTTT. This gives the protein CASSPSTRTGELFF.

The count of this clone is one. V gene TRBV5-1 combines with J gene TRBJ1-4; no clear D. In germline, CDR1 is SGHRS, CDR2 YFSETQ. V lost 0 bases, J lost 4 bases, and 7 bases lay in between. The CDR3 runs to 14 residues. CDR3: CASSLVGNNEKLFF. The CDR3, as DNA: TGCGCCAGCAGCTTGGTTGGGAATAATGAAAAACTGTTTTTT.

The rearrangement uses TRBV6-6 and TRBJ1-1, with 8 bases fitting TRBD1. The CDR3 runs to 12 residues. Germline V gene data show CDR1 as MNHNY and CDR2 as SVGAGI (reference sequence). V trimming: 5 bases; J trimming: 10 bases; junction bases outside the gene matches: 6. The CDR3 spells CASSIRQGRAFF. The CDR3 coding sequence is TGTGCCAGCAGTATCCGACAGGGGAGAGCTTTCTTT.

This chain joins TRBV28 and TRBJ1-2; D perhaps matches TRBD1 (6 bases). Germline CDR1 MDHEN, CDR2 SYDVKM. This CDR3 has 13 residues. V lost 8 bases and J lost 8, with 18 bases in between. CDR3 nucleotide sequence: TGTGCCAGCTCGACAGGCTGGGGAAAGGGCTACACCTTC. Its translation is CASSTGWGKGYTF.

The chain has TRBV30 and TRBJ1-4; unclear D gene. This CDR3 is built from 14 residues. V gave up 3 bases and J gave up 3 bases, with 11 bases separating them. Germline-derived CDR1 and CDR2 are GTSNPN and SVGIG (reference sequence). The chain's CDR3 is CAWRATTANEKLFF. The CDR3 region has the DNA TGTGCCTGGAGGGCTACGACGGCTAATGAAAAACTGTTTTTT.